This TCR beta chain was identified in a study of blood T cells in healthy people across ages. The use of a sample-barcoded 5' primer and a J-beta primer mix characterized a second PCR of about 6 to 12 cycles. TCRdb recomputed calls from the 5' RACE reads with MiXCR, one row per CDR3 protein. The sample yields approximately 1.5 million distinct CDR3 sequences, around 35% seen once. The ends lost 4 bases at V and 7 bases at J; junction bases unmatched: 7. In germline, CDR1 is DFQATT, CDR2 SNEGSKA (reference sequence). The CDR3 consists of 13 residues. The sequenced material came from blood. The TCR comes from a woman between 25 and 40 years old in good health. V usage is TRBV20-1 and J usage is TRBJ1-2; the match to TRBD1 covers 9 bases. The CDR3 DNA follows: TGCAGTGCTATCGGGACAGGGATGCGTGGCTACACCTTC. Encoded protein: CSAIGTGMRGYTF.